The 7 T cell receptor beta chains below come from one sample, sequenced in a study of early T cells in non-severe SARS-CoV-2 infection. TCRdb passed the 5' RACE reads through MiXCR, listing each CDR3 protein once. The sample carries around 27,000 distinct CDR3 sequences, 3% to 5% recorded once. Sequences were obtained from whole blood. These TCRs come from an adult who was a healthcare worker with PCR-confirmed SARS-CoV-2 infection or an uninfected control (not recorded which).

This clonotype has a count of ten or more. This rearrangement joins TRBV30 to TRBJ1-2; TRBD1 is a possible D gene (6 bases). The CDR3 loop spans 17 amino acids. Deletions cut 0 bases from V and 6 bases from J, with 23 bases between. Germline CDR1 and CDR2: GTSNPN and SVGIG (reference sequence). The CDR3 is CAWSVWSVDRRGHGYTF. The CDR3 DNA sequence: TGTGCCTGGAGTGTGTGGTCCGTGGACAGACGGGGGCATGGCTACACCTTC. The full variable domain, completed using reference TRBV30 and TRBJ1-2, is SQTIHQWPATLVQPVGSPLSLECTVEGTSNPNLYWYRQAAGRGLQLLFYSVGIGQISSEVPQNLSASRPQDRQFILSSKKLLLSDSGFYLCAWSVWSVDRRGHGYTFGSGTRLTVV.

This clonotype was counted between two and nine times. The V call is TRBV19, the J call TRBJ2-7; tentatively, D is TRBD1 (5 bases). Germline V gene sequence: CDR1 LNHDA, CDR2 SQIVND (reference sequence). V lost 3 bases and J 2 bases, leaving 8 bases between the germline ends. CDR3 length: 13 residues. The DNA for the CDR3 is TGTGCCAGTAGTATGGTAGGGGCCTACGAGCAGTACTTC. It yields the protein CASSMVGAYEQYF. The full variable domain, rest sourced from reference TRBV19 and TRBJ2-7, is DGGITQSPKYLFRKEGQNVTLSCEQNLNHDAMYWYRQDPGQGLRLIYYSQIVNDFQKGDIAEGYSVSREKKESFPLTVTSAQKNPTAFYLCASSMVGAYEQYFGPGTRLTVT.

This clonotype was counted many times. J is TRBJ2-7 and V is TRBV19; 9 bases match TRBD2. The CDR3 is 15 amino acids. V gave up 3 bases and J gave up 5 bases; unmatched junction bases: 8. Germline V CDR1 and CDR2: LNHDA, SQIVND (reference sequence). The CDR3, as DNA: TGTGCCAGTAGTATCGGGGCTAGCGGGACTAACGAGCAGTACTTC. Translation: CASSIGASGTNEQYF.

The CDR3 DNA reads as TGTGCCAGCCGTCTTGCAGCTACCTACGAGCAGTACTTC. This encodes CASRLAATYEQYF. The rearrangement joins TRBV6-2 or TRBV6-3 to TRBJ2-7; D is unresolved. The CDR3 extends over 13 amino acids. Looked up from germline, CDR1 is MNHEY and CDR2 is SVGEGT. Trimming stripped 8 bases from V and 2 bases from J, with 13 bases between.

This clonotype showed up many times. The V and J genes are TRBV11-2 and TRBJ2-5; D is unresolved. Germline loops: CDR1 SGHAT, CDR2 FQNNGV. The CDR3 is made up of 16 amino acids. V was trimmed by 0 bases and J by 5 bases, leaving 16 bases between them. CDR3 protein: CASSLDDSLGSETQYF. In nucleotides, the CDR3 is TGTGCCAGCAGCTTAGACGATTCTTTGGGGTCTGAGACCCAGTACTTC.

In its sample, this clonotype is medium-sized. The chain recombines TRBV24-1 with TRBJ2-7; TRBD2 matches at 10 bases. J gave up 11 bases and V 0 bases, and 6 bases lay outside the gene matches. Germline lookup yields CDR1 KGHDR and CDR2 SFDVKD. The CDR3 runs to 14 residues. CDR3: CATSDLASGSWKYF. CDR3 DNA sequence: TGTGCCACCAGTGATTTGGCTAGCGGGAGTTGGAAGTACTTC.

This clonotype was seen many times. This chain uses TRBV3-1 with TRBJ2-1, with D possibly matching TRBD1 (5 bases). The CDR3 extends over 14 amino acids. The germline V gene encodes CDR1 LGHDT and CDR2 YNNKEL (reference sequence). The V end was cut by 4 bases, the J end by 10 bases, with 17 bases between. This CDR3 is CASSPAQAITEQFF. The DNA for the CDR3 is TGTGCCAGCAGCCCCGCACAGGCGATTACGGAGCAGTTCTTC.